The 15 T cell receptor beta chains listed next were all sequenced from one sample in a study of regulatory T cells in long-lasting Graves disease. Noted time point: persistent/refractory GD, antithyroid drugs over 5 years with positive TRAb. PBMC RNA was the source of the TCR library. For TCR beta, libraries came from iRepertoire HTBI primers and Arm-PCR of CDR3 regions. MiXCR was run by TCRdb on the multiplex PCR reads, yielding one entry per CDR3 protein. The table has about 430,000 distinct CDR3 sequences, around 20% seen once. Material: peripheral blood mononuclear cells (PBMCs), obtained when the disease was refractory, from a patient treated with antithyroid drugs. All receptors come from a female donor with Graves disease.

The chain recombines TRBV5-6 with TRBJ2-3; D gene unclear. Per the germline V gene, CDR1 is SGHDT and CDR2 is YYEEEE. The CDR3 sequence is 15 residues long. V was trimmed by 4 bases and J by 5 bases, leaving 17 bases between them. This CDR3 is CASSEGGRPGDTQYF. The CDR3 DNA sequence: TGTGCCAGCAGCGAAGGTGGACGACCTGGAGATACGCAGTATTTT.

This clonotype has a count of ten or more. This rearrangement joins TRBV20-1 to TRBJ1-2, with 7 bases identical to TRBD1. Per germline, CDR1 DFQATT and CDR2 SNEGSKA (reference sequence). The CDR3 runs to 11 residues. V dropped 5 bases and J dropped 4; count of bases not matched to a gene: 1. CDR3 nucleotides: TGCAGTGCTGGGACAGCCTATGGCTACACCTTC. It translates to CSAGTAYGYTF.

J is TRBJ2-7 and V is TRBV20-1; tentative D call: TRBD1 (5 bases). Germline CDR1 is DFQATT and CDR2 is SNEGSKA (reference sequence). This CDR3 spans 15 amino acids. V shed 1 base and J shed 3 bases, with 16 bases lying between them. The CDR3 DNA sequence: TGCAGTGCTAGAGCGCCAAGCCAGGGCTTCTACGAGCAGTACTTC. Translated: CSARAPSQGFYEQYF.

The CDR3 reads CASRGKNPGQGWGYTF. DNA for the CDR3: TGTGCCAGCAGAGGCAAGAACCCGGGACAGGGTTGGGGCTACACCTTC. This sequence joins TRBV6-1 and TRBJ1-2; 9 bases agree with TRBD1. V was clipped by 6 bases and J by 8 bases; unmatched bases: 16. The CDR3 is 16 amino acids. Germline V gene sequence: CDR1 MNHNS, CDR2 SASEGT.

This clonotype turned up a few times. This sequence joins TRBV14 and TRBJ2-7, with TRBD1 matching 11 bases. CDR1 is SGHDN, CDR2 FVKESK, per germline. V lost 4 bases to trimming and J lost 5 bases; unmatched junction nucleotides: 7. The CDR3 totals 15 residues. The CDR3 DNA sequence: TGTGCCAGCAGCCCGCGGGGACAGGGGGACCACGAGCAGTACTTC. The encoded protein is CASSPRGQGDHEQYF.

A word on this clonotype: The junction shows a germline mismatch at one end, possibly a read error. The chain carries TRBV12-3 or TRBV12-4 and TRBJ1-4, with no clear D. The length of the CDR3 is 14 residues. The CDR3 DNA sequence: TGTGCCAGCAGTTTTCGGCAGACTAATGGAAAACTGTTTTTT. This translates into CASSFRQTNGKLFF.

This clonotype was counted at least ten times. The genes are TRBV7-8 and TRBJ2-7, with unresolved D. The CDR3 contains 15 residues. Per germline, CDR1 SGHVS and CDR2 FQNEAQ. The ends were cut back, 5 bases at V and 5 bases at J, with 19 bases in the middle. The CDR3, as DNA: TGTGCCAGCAGCCCGAGCCGGGCCAATATCCACGAGCAGTACTTC. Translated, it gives CASSPSRANIHEQYF.

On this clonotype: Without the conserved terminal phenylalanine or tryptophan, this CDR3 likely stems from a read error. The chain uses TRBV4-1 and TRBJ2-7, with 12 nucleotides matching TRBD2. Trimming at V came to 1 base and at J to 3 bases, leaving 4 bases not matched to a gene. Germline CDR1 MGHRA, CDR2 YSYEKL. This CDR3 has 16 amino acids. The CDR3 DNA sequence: TGCGCCAGCAGCCAAGGACTAGCGGGAGCGTACTACGAGCAGTACCTC. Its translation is CASSQGLAGAYYEQYL.

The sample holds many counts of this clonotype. The CDR3 sequence is CASSFSGGGVGETQYF. The CDR3, as DNA: TGTGCCAGCAGTTTTAGTGGCGGGGGCGTCGGGGAGACCCAGTACTTC. The rearrangement links TRBV28 to TRBJ2-5; D might be TRBD2 (7 bases). From germline, CDR1 is MDHEN and CDR2 SYDVKM. The CDR3 length is 16 residues. V lost 3 bases, J lost 5 bases, and 19 bases lay in between.

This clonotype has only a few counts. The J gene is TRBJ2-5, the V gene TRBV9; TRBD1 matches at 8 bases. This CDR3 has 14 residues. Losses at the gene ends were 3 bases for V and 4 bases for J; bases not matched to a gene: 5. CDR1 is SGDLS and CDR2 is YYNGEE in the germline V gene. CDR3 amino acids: CASSATGGGETQYF. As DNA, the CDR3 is TGTGCCAGCAGCGCAACAGGGGGTGGAGAGACCCAGTACTTC. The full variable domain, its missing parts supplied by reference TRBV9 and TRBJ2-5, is DSGVTQTPKHLITATGQRVTLRCSPRSGDLSVYWYQQSLDQGLQFLIQYYNGEERAKGNILERFSAQQFPDLHSELNLSSLELGDSALYFCASSATGGGETQYFGPGTRLLVL.

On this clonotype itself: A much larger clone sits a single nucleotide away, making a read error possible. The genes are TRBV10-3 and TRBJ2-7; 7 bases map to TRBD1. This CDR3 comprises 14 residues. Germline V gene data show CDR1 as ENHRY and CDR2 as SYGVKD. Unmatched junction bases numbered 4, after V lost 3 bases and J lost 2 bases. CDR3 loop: CAISDAGGPYEQYF. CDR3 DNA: TGTGCCATCAGTGACGCAGGGGGTCCCTACGAGCAGTACTTC.

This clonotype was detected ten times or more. The DNA for the CDR3 is TGTGCCAGCAGTCCACCGGGGGGAGGGGTGGAGACCCAGTACTTC. Its protein product is CASSPPGGGVETQYF. This sequence joins TRBV28 and TRBJ2-5; 7 bases match TRBD2. The CDR3 has 15 amino acids. Germline lookup yields CDR1 MDHEN and CDR2 SYDVKM. After removal of 5 bases from V and 5 bases from J, the junction contained 11 bases not matched to a gene. Drawing the rest from reference TRBV28 and TRBJ2-5, the complete variable domain is DVKVTQSSRYLVKRTGEKVFLECVQDMDHENMFWYRQDPGLGLRLIYFSYDVKMKEKGDIPEGYSVSREKKERFSLILESASTNQTSMYLCASSPPGGGVETQYFGPGTRLLVL.

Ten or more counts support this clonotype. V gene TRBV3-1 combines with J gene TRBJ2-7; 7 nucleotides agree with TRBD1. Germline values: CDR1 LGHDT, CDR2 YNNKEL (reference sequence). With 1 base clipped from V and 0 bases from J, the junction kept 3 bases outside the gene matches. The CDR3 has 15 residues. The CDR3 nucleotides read TGTGCCAGCAGCCAAGCACAGGGGATCTCCTACGAGCAGTACTTC. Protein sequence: CASSQAQGISYEQYF.

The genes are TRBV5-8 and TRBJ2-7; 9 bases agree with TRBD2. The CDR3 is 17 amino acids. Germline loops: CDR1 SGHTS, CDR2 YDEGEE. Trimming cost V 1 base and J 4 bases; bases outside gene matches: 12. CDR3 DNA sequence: TGTGCCAGCAGCTTGTTTAGCGGGAGACAATATGTATACGAGCAGTACTTC. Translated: CASSLFSGRQYVYEQYF.

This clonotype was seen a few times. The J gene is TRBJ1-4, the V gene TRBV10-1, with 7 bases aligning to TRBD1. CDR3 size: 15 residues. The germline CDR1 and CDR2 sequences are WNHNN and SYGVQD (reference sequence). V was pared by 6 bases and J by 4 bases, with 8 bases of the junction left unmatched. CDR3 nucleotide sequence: TGCGCCAGCAGCGAAGGGACAGCTTTTAATGAAAAACTGTTTTTT. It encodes CASSEGTAFNEKLFF.